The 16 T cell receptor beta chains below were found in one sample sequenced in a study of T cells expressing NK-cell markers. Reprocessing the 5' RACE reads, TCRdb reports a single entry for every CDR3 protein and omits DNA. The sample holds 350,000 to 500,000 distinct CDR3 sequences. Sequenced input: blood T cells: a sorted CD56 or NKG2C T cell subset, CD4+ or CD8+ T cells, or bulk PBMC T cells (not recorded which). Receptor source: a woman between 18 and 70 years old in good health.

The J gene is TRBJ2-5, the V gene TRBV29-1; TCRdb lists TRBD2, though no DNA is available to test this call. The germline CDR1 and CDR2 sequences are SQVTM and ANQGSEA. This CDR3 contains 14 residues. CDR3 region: CSVEMGLAGGRGYF.

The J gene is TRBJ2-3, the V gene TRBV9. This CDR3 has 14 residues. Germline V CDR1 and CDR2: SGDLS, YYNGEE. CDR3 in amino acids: CASSVEVDTDTQYF.

This CDR3 is CASSQGPRDNEQFF. The rearrangement uses TRBV3-1 and TRBJ2-1; TCRdb lists TRBD1, though no DNA is available to test this call. The germline CDR1 and CDR2 sequences are LGHDT and YNNKEL (reference sequence). This CDR3 comprises 14 residues.

The CDR3 protein is CASSFGLANVLTF. The chain links TRBV7-2 to TRBJ2-6. Germline V gives CDR1 SGHTA, CDR2 FQGNSA. This CDR3 spans 13 amino acids. The full variable domain, its missing parts supplied by reference TRBV7-2 and TRBJ2-6, is GAGVSQSPSNKVTEKGKDVELRCDPISGHTALYWYRQSLGQGLEFLIYFQGNSAPDKSGLPSDRFSAERTGGSVSTLTIQRTQQEDSAVYLCASSFGLANVLTFGAGSRLTVL.

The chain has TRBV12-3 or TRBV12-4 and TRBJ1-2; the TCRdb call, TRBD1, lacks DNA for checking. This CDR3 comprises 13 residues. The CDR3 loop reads CASTPNGAYGYTF.

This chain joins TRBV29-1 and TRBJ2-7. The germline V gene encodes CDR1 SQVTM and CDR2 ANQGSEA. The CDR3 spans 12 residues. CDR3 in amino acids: CSVEVKEYEQYF.

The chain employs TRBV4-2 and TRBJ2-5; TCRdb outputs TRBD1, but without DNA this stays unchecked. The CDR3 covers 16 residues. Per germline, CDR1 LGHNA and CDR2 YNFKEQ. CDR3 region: CASSQGLGQGGETQYF.

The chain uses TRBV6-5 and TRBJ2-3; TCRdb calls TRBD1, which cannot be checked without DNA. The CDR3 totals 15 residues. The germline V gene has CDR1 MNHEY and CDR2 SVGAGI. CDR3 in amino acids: CASSYDPGWVDTQYF.

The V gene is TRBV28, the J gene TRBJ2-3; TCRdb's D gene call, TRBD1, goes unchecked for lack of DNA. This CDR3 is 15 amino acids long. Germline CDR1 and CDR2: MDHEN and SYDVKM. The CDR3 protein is CASSRTLGRLDTQYF.

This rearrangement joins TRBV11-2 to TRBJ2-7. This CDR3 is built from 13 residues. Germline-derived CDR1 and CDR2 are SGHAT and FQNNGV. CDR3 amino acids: CASSLVTTYEQYF.

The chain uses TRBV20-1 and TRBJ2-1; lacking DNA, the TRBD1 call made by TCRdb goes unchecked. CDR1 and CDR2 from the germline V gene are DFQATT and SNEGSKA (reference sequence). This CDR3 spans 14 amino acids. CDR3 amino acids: CSAQTGTQYNEQFF.

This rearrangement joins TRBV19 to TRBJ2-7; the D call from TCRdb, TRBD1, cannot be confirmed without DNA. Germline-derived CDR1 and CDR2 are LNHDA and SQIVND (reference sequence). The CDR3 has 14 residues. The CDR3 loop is CATPLCGVTYEQYF.

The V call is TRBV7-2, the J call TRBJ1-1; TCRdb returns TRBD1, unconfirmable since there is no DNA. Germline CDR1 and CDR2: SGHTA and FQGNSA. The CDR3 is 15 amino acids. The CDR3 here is CASSSRRGGGTEAFF.

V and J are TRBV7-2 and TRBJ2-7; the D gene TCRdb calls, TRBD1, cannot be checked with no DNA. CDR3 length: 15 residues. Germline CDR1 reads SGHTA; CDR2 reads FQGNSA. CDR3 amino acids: CASSLGGAESYEQYF.

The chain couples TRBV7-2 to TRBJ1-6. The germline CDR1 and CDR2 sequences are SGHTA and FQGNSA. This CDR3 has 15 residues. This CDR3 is CASSLVGEGNSPLHF.

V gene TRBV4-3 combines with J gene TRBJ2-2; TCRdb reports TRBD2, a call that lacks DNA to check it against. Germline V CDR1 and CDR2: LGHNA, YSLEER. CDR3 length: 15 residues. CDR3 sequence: CASSRAGGLRGELFF.